The subject of this entry is one TCR beta chain. As yet, its antigen is unknown. These data come from a study of beta chain features in type 1 diabetes. Findings and limits, study-wide: For cells with high TCR expression, cDNA sequencing could yield over-representation. PCR might preferentially amplify shorter templates, equally in patients and controls.

Germline V gene lookup returns CDR1 MNHNY and CDR2 SVGAGI (reference sequence). The CDR3 extends over 14 amino acids. V was trimmed by 0 bases and J by 5 bases, leaving 8 bases between them. Investigators reverse transcribed all isolated RNA, so they sequenced expressed TCRB transcripts. Libraries were prepared by immunoSEQ multiplex PCR; TCRdb keeps only in-frame clonotypes and omits some of them. This table holds hundreds of thousands of clones, over 65% found once. The rearrangement links TRBV6-6 to TRBJ2-1; D is unclear. The sequenced sample consisted of naive CD4+ T cells from blood. This clonotype was sampled from a man aged 30-40 years in good health. CDR3 loop: CASSYSNSHNEQFF. DNA for the CDR3: TGTGCCAGCAGTTACTCGAACAGTCACAATGAGCAGTTCTTC.